The 30 T cell receptor beta chains below all came from one sample that was sequenced in a study of T cells in Graves' hyperthyroidism and ophthalmopathy. The CDR3 regions of TCR beta were amplified from RNA transcripts. First-round RT-PCR with HTBI primers amplified the TCR CDR3 region. TCRdb analysed the multiplex PCR reads with MiXCR anew, one entry per CDR3 protein. This sample yields approximately 360,000 distinct CDR3 sequences, of which around 14% are seen a single time; 25% to 35% belongs to the top ten. Specimen: blood. Receptor source: a woman aged 18-30 years with Graves' hyperthyroidism that later progressed to Graves' ophthalmopathy.

The chain employs TRBV28 and TRBJ2-1; 7 nucleotides line up with TRBD2. Trimming at V came to 3 bases and at J to 5 bases, leaving 10 bases not matched to a gene. This CDR3 region has 16 residues. Germline V gene sequence: CDR1 MDHEN, CDR2 SYDVKM. CDR3 sequence (DNA): TGTGCCAGCAGTTTTCGCGACTGGAGCGGGAACAATGAGCAGTTCTTC. Protein: CASSFRDWSGNNEQFF.

This clonotype was seen many times. V usage is TRBV28 and J usage is TRBJ2-5; 8 bases agree with TRBD2. Trimming at V came to 3 bases and at J to 2 bases, leaving 17 bases not matched to a gene. Per the germline V gene, CDR1 is MDHEN and CDR2 is SYDVKM. CDR3 length: 19 residues. The CDR3 DNA sequence: TGTGCCAGCAGTTTGTTCCCAAAGATATCGGGAGGGATTCAAGAGACCCAGTACTTC. It codes for CASSLFPKISGGIQETQYF.

This clonotype showed up many times. V is TRBV12-3 or TRBV12-4 and J is TRBJ2-5, with D perhaps being TRBD1 or TRBD2 (5 bases each). The CDR3 length is 14 residues. The ends were cut back, 6 bases at V and 4 bases at J, with 15 bases in the middle. The CDR3 sequence is CASRTPGAGETQYF. CDR3 nucleotide sequence: TGTGCCAGCAGGACGCCTGGGGCGGGAGAGACCCAGTACTTC.

This clonotype has ten or more counts. This chain joins TRBV27 and TRBJ2-1; perhaps TRBD1 as D (6 bases). There are 14 residues in the CDR3. Between the trimmed V and J ends, which lost 3 bases and 7 bases, there was a span of 13 bases. CDR1 and CDR2 from the germline V gene are MNHEY and SMNVEV (reference sequence). The CDR3 is CASSFRGMRNEQFF. DNA of the CDR3: TGTGCCAGCAGTTTCAGGGGAATGCGGAATGAGCAGTTCTTC.

The gene calls are TRBV3-1 and TRBJ2-2; perhaps TRBD2 as D (5 bases). This CDR3 spans 17 amino acids. Per germline, CDR1 LGHDT and CDR2 YNNKEL (reference sequence). V lost 0 bases to trimming and J lost 0 bases, with 11 bases between them. CDR3 nucleotide sequence: TGTGCCAGCAGCCAAGAGGGGAATAGCGCGAACACCGGGGAGCTGTTTTTT. Translation gives CASSQEGNSANTGELFF.

Points on this clonotype: The junction does not match germline at one end; this may be a read error. This chain uses TRBV19 with TRBJ2-1; 7 bases align to TRBD1. Germline CDR1 is LNHDA and CDR2 is SQIVND (reference sequence). There are 14 residues in the CDR3. CDR3 sequence: CVSSLPGQYNEQSF. CDR3 DNA: TGTGTCAGTAGCCTTCCGGGACAGTACAATGAGCAGTCCTTC. Complete variable domain (other parts from reference TRBV19 and TRBJ2-1): DGGITQSPKYLFRKEGQNVTLSCEQNLNHDAMYWYRQDPGQGLRLIYYSQIVNDFQKGDIAEGYSVSREKKESFPLTVTSAQKNPTAFYLCVSSLPGQYNEQSFGPGTRLTVL.

The chain carries TRBV20-1 and TRBJ2-1; D remains unclear. The length of the CDR3 is 12 residues. CDR1 is DFQATT, CDR2 SNEGSKA, per germline (reference sequence). V was clipped by 5 bases and J by 0 bases, with 5 bases between them. The CDR3 DNA sequence: TGCAGTGCTTGGACCTCCTACAATGAGCAGTTCTTC. Translation: CSAWTSYNEQFF.

This clonotype was seen repeatedly, ten times or more. The rearrangement links TRBV28 to TRBJ1-5, with a possible D match to TRBD1 (6 bases). This CDR3 region has 15 residues. The V end was cut by 5 bases, the J end by 6 bases, with 17 bases between. The germline CDR1 and CDR2 sequences are MDHEN and SYDVKM. Written as DNA, the CDR3 is TGTGCCAGCAGTCCCCTCGACAGGCAGGCTCAGCCCCAGCATTTT. Protein: CASSPLDRQAQPQHF.

This clonotype was seen repeatedly, ten times or more. J is TRBJ2-1 and V is TRBV18; 9 positions agree with TRBD2. The V gene end was trimmed by 1 base and the J gene end by 4 bases; junction bases not matched to a gene: 2. The CDR3 is 15 residues long. Germline CDR1 KGHSH, CDR2 LQKENI. The DNA of the CDR3 is TGTGCCAGCTCACCACGTAGCGGGAGTTACAATGAGCAGTTCTTC. Residues: CASSPRSGSYNEQFF.

At least ten counts were recorded for this clonotype. The rearrangement uses TRBV6-1 and TRBJ2-7; D is ambiguous. V was clipped by 3 bases and J by 6 bases, with 18 bases between them. Germline assignment: CDR1 MNHNS and CDR2 SASEGT. CDR3 length: 15 residues. As DNA, the CDR3 is TGTGCCAGCAGTGATTGGCCTTCCCGGGCCGGCGAGCAGTACTTC. Its protein is CASSDWPSRAGEQYF.

This CDR3 is CASLPGGYEQYF. The DNA for the CDR3 is TGTGCCAGCTTACCGGGGGGTTACGAGCAGTACTTC. The chain joins TRBV6-1 to TRBJ2-7, with 7 bases aligning to TRBD2. The J segment lost 4 bases and the V segment lost 8 bases, leaving 5 bases of the junction unmatched. Germline V lookup: CDR1 MNHNS, CDR2 SASEGT. CDR3 length: 12 residues.

This clonotype has at least ten counts. This rearrangement joins TRBV20-1 to TRBJ2-7; D tentatively fits TRBD1 or TRBD2 (5 bases each). The CDR3 totals 11 residues. The germline V and J ends were trimmed by 6 bases and 5 bases, with 11 bases remaining between them. Germline assignment: CDR1 DFQATT and CDR2 SNEGSKA (reference sequence). CDR3 in DNA: TGCAGTGCGGGCAGGGAGAACGAGCAGTACTTC. Encoded protein: CSAGRENEQYF.

Comment on this clonotype: This sequence may be a read error, since a much larger clone differs from it by one base. The chain couples TRBV3-1 to TRBJ1-1; D call uncertain. Looked up from germline, CDR1 is LGHDT and CDR2 is YNNKEL (reference sequence). This CDR3 contains 13 residues. The CDR3 is CASSQGLGREVFF. Here the CDR3 DNA reads TGTGCCAGCAGCCAAGGTCTAGGCCGTGAAGTTTTCTTT.

CDR3 DNA sequence: TGTGCCAGCAGTTTTGGGACAGGGTTAAACTATGGCTACACCTTC. It translates to CASSFGTGLNYGYTF. J is TRBJ1-2 and V is TRBV27, with 9 bases matching TRBD1. Germline loops: CDR1 MNHEY, CDR2 SMNVEV (reference sequence). V shed 3 bases and J 2 bases; nucleotides not matched to a gene: 4. CDR3 length: 15 residues.

This clonotype was picked up many times. CDR3 residues: CASSSSGADEAFF. The DNA for the CDR3 is TGTGCCAGCAGTTCCTCCGGGGCTGATGAGGCTTTCTTT. The chain uses TRBV6-1 and TRBJ1-1; possible D gene TRBD1, 5 bases. The ends were cut back, 5 bases at V and 11 bases at J, with 18 bases in the middle. Germline assignment: CDR1 MNHNS and CDR2 SASEGT. The CDR3 consists of 13 residues.

This clonotype came up many times. The chain recombines TRBV30 with TRBJ1-1; 9 bases fit TRBD1. CDR1 GTSNPN and CDR2 SVGIG come from the germline V gene (reference sequence). This CDR3 comprises 14 residues. V lost 2 bases and J lost 2; bases outside the gene matches: 3. CDR3 sequence (DNA): TGTGCCTGGAGTCCGGGACAGGGAAACACTGAAGCTTTCTTT. It specifies CAWSPGQGNTEAFF.

This clonotype was seen many times. The chain recombines TRBV28 with TRBJ1-2; the D gene is possibly TRBD1 (5 bases). The germline V and J ends were trimmed by 8 bases and 1 base, with 11 bases remaining between them. This CDR3 has 13 amino acids. CDR1 and CDR2 from the germline V gene are MDHEN and SYDVKM. For the CDR3, the DNA is TGTGCCAGCGGGGCCGGGAGTAACTATGGCTACACCTTC. This sequence encodes CASGAGSNYGYTF.

This clonotype appeared many times. This chain links TRBV7-6 with TRBJ2-2; TRBD2 aligns across 13 bases. V shed 5 bases and J 10 bases; nucleotides not matched to a gene: 16. Looked up from germline, CDR1 is SGHVS and CDR2 is FNYEAQ. The CDR3 totals 18 residues. The CDR3 is CASSPGLAGVGVYEELFF. The DNA for the CDR3 is TGTGCCAGCAGCCCTGGACTAGCGGGAGTCGGGGTATATGAGGAGCTGTTTTTT.

Points on this clonotype: A much larger clone lies one base from this, so it may be a read error. The chain recombines TRBV5-5 with TRBJ1-1, with D unclear. The CDR3 has 13 residues. CDR1 and CDR2 (germline): SGHKS, YYEKEE (reference sequence). CDR3 loop: CASSLESGTEDFF. The CDR3 nucleotides read TGTGCCAGCAGCTTGGAGTCGGGCACTGAAGATTTCTTT. The full variable domain, completed using reference TRBV5-5 and TRBJ1-1, is DAGVTQSPTHLIKTRGQQVTLRCSPISGHKSVSWYQQVLGQGPQFIFQYYEKEERGRGNFPDRFSARQFPNYSSELNVNALLLGDSALYLCASSLESGTEDFFGQGTRLTVV.

This clonotype was seen at least ten times. V usage is TRBV4-1 and J usage is TRBJ2-5; the D gene could be TRBD1 or TRBD2 (5 bases each). Germline V gene sequence: CDR1 MGHRA, CDR2 YSYEKL. This CDR3 has 13 residues. Trimming cost V 3 bases and J 2 bases, with 7 bases left between them. The CDR3 region is CASSQGRQETQYF. CDR3 nucleotide sequence: TGCGCCAGCAGCCAGGGACGGCAAGAGACCCAGTACTTC.

This clonotype came up many times. The V call is TRBV7-9, the J call TRBJ1-1; a possible D gene is TRBD1 (6 bases). There are 14 residues in the CDR3. Germline loops: CDR1 SEHNR, CDR2 FQNEAQ (reference sequence). V was cut by 7 bases and J by 0 bases, with 12 bases left in between. Here the CDR3 DNA reads TGTGCCAGCACCTCCGGGACACTGAACACTGAAGCTTTCTTT. Amino acids: CASTSGTLNTEAFF.

Many counts were recorded for this clonotype. The gene calls are TRBV2 and TRBJ1-4; 8 nucleotides line up with TRBD1. This CDR3 region has 12 residues. In germline, CDR1 is SNHLY, CDR2 FYNNEI. Trimming took 8 bases from V and 5 from J; bases not matched to a gene: 1. The CDR3 loop reads CASGQGNEKLFF. The CDR3 DNA sequence: TGTGCCAGCGGACAGGGAAATGAAAAACTGTTTTTT.

Many counts were recorded for this clonotype. The J gene is TRBJ1-2, the V gene TRBV10-3; a weak D match, TRBD1 (5 bases). Germline values: CDR1 ENHRY, CDR2 SYGVKD. V shed 2 bases and J shed 4 bases, with 8 bases lying between them. The CDR3 extends over 13 amino acids. CDR3 region: CAISEGATYGYTF. In DNA form, the CDR3 reads TGTGCCATCAGTGAGGGGGCGACCTATGGCTACACCTTC.

There are many counts of this clonotype. The V call is TRBV28, the J call TRBJ1-1, with D hard to call. The CDR3 loop spans 11 amino acids. V dropped 5 bases and J dropped 6 bases, with 7 bases sitting between them. Germline-derived CDR1 and CDR2 are MDHEN and SYDVKM. CDR3 coding DNA: TGTGCCAGCAGTAGTATTTCTGAAGCTTTCTTT. Translating gives CASSSISEAFF. Variable domain in full (rest from reference TRBV28 and TRBJ1-1): DVKVTQSSRYLVKRTGEKVFLECVQDMDHENMFWYRQDPGLGLRLIYFSYDVKMKEKGDIPEGYSVSREKKERFSLILESASTNQTSMYLCASSSISEAFFGQGTRLTVV.

This clonotype was detected ten times or more. The J gene is TRBJ1-1, the V gene TRBV15; D remains unclear. CDR3 length: 15 residues. CDR1 and CDR2 (germline): LNHNV, YYDKDF (reference sequence). Trimming pared 0 bases from V and 1 base from J, leaving 9 bases between. The CDR3 coding sequence is TGTGCCACCAGCAGAGATCGAACGGGGAACACTGAAGCTTTCTTT. Amino acids: CATSRDRTGNTEAFF.

This clonotype was observed many times. The rearrangement links TRBV28 to TRBJ2-6; D is undetermined. Trimming shortened V by 3 bases and J by 2 bases, and 8 bases separated the two germline ends. The V gene's germline CDR1 is MDHEN and CDR2 SYDVKM. The CDR3 length is 15 residues. DNA of the CDR3: TGTGCCAGCAGTTTGCGTGGACCTGGGGCCAACGTCCTGACTTTC. Protein: CASSLRGPGANVLTF.

This clonotype was observed many times. The rearrangement uses TRBV6-2 or TRBV6-3 and TRBJ2-3, with D maybe TRBD1 (6 bases). Deletions cut 8 bases from V and 5 bases from J, with 17 bases between. The CDR3 extends over 14 amino acids. The V gene's germline CDR1 is MNHEY and CDR2 SVGEGT. The CDR3 nucleotides read TGTGCCAGCGGTCCCAGGGGAGCATTAGATACGCAGTATTTT. It is translated as CASGPRGALDTQYF.

This clonotype has a count of ten or more. The J gene is TRBJ2-5, the V gene TRBV6-1, with TRBD2 as a possible D gene (6 bases). Trimming took 6 bases from V and 5 from J, leaving 16 bases between them. The CDR3 consists of 14 residues. Germline assignment: CDR1 MNHNS and CDR2 SASEGT. As DNA, the CDR3 is TGTGCCAGCAGCTTATGGGGGGTGGGGGAGACCCAGTACTTC. This codes for CASSLWGVGETQYF.

Ten or more counts support this clonotype. The chain couples TRBV20-1 to TRBJ1-1; D gene unclear. The CDR3 extends over 12 amino acids. Germline CDR1 reads DFQATT; CDR2 reads SNEGSKA (reference sequence). The V and J ends lost 1 base and 4 bases respectively, with 7 bases between them. CDR3 nucleotides: TGCAGTGCTAGAGTTGGGCCCACTGAAGCTTTCTTT. This encodes CSARVGPTEAFF.

This clonotype was observed a few times. The V call is TRBV5-8, the J call TRBJ2-5; D uncertain. V was pared by 4 bases and J by 2 bases, with 6 bases between. Germline values: CDR1 SGHTS, CDR2 YDEGEE. CDR3 size: 12 residues. Here the CDR3 DNA reads TGTGCCAGCAGCCGCCGACAAGAGACCCAGTACTTC. This gives the protein CASSRRQETQYF.